The present T cell receptor (beta chain) was sequenced within a study of tumor and adjacent non-tumor tissue in lung cancer. This CDR3 is built from 13 residues. As concerns this clonotype: Germline and junction disagree at one end, which may indicate a read error.

This sample's RNA came from whole unsorted tissue. TCRbeta libraries were built with three rounds of nested PCR, modified from ARM-PCR. TCRdb redid the calling of the multiplex PCR reads with MiXCR, one entry per CDR3 protein. The sample lists 65,000 to 95,000 distinct CDR3 sequences; around 75% were seen once. Sequenced: lung tumor tissue. The chain combines TRBV12-3 or TRBV12-4 with TRBJ2-6, with D possibly matching TRBD2 (5 bases). The source is a woman aged 45-59 years with non-small cell lung cancer. CDR3 sequence (DNA): TGTGCCAGCATTTTAGCGTATTCCTCTCCCCTGACTTTC. This sequence encodes CASILAYSSPLTF.